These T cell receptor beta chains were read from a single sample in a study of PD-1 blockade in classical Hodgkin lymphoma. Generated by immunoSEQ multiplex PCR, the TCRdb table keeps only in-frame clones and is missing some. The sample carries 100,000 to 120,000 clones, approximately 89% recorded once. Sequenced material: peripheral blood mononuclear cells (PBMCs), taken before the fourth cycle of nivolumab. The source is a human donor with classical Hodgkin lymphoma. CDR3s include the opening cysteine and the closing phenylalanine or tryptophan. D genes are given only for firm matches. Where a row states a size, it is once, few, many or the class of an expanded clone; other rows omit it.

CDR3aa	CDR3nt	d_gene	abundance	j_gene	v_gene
CASSSYQGVNQPQHF	TGTGCCAGCAGCTCGTACCAGGGAGTCAATCAGCCCCAGCATTTT	NA	NA	TRBJ1-5	TRBV7-9
CASSITTGHQPQHF	TGTGCCAGTAGTATAACAACAGGGCATCAGCCCCAGCATTTT	NA	NA	TRBJ1-5	TRBV19
CASSDIGQSEQYF	TGCGCCAGCAGTGACATCGGGCAAAGCGAGCAGTACTTC	NA	NA	TRBJ2-7	TRBV10-1
CASRDLTRSEQYF	TGTGCCAGCAGGGATTTGACTAGAAGCGAGCAGTACTTC	NA	NA	TRBJ2-7	TRBV5-6
CASSLGPYNEQFF	TGTGCCAGCAGCTTGGGACCCTACAATGAGCAGTTCTTC	NA	NA	TRBJ2-1	TRBV5-4
CASSQVSQDYGYTF	TGCGCCAGCAGCCAAGTGAGTCAGGACTATGGCTACACCTTC	NA	NA	TRBJ1-2	TRBV4-3
CASSRSGQLEETQYF	TGTGCCAGCAGCCGATCAGGGCAGTTAGAAGAGACCCAGTACTTC	NA	NA	TRBJ2-5	TRBV5-4
CASSRTGGTYEQYF	TGTGCCAGTAGTAGAACAGGGGGCACCTACGAGCAGTACTTC	TRBD1	NA	TRBJ2-7	TRBV19
CASSYRTGMDQAFF	TGTGCCAGCAGTTACCGGACAGGGATGGATCAAGCTTTCTTT	TRBD1	NA	TRBJ1-1	TRBV6-6
CASQKVGAIAFF	TGTGCCAGCCAAAAAGTGGGGGCCATAGCTTTCTTT	NA	NA	TRBJ1-1	TRBV6-6
CASSLPRQGASYEQYF	TGTGCCAGCAGTTTACCGCGACAGGGGGCCTCCTACGAGCAGTACTTC	TRBD1	NA	TRBJ2-7	TRBV28
CASSHRQGSYEQYF	TGTGCCAGCAGTCATAGACAGGGCTCCTACGAGCAGTACTTC	TRBD1	NA	TRBJ2-7	TRBV14
CASSYPLSGRIDEQYF	TGTGCCAGCAGTTATCCCCTAAGCGGGAGAATCGACGAGCAGTACTTC	TRBD2	few	TRBJ2-7	TRBV6-7
CASSQEGDTPSTDTQYF	TGCGCCAGCAGCCAAGAAGGGGACACTCCTAGCACAGATACGCAGTATTTT	NA	few	TRBJ2-3	TRBV4-1
CASSTRQAVNTEAFF	TGTGCCAGCAGTACCAGACAGGCGGTGAACACTGAAGCTTTCTTT	NA	NA	TRBJ1-1	TRBV27
CASSYSTRGETQYF	TGTGCCAGCAGTTACTCGACTAGGGGAGAGACCCAGTACTTC	NA	NA	TRBJ2-5	TRBV6-5